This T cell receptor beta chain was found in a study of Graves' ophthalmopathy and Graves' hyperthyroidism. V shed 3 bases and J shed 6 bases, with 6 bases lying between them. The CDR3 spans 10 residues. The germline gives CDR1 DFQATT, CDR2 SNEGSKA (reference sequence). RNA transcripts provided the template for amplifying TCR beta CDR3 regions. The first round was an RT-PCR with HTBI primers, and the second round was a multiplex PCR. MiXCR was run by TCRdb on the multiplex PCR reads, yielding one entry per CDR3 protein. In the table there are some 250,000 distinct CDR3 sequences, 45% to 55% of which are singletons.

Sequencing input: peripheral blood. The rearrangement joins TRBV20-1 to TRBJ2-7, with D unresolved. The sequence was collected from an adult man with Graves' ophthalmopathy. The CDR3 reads CSASYSEQYF. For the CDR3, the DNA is TGCAGTGCTAGTTATTCCGAGCAGTACTTC.